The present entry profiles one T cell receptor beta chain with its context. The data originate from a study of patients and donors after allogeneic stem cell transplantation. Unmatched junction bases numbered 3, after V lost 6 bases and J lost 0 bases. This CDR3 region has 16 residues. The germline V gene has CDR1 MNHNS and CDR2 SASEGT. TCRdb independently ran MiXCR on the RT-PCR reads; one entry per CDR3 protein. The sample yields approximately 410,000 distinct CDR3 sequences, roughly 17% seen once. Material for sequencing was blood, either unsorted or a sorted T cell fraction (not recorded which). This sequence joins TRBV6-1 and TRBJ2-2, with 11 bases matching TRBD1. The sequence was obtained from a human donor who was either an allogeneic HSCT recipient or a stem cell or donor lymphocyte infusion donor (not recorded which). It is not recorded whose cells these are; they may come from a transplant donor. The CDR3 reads CASRTDRGPNTGELFF. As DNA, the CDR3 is TGTGCCAGCAGAACGGACAGGGGGCCGAACACCGGGGAGCTGTTTTTT.